The 15 T cell receptor beta chains presented below share a single source sample, sequenced in a study of a mutant IDH1 vaccine in newly diagnosed glioma. Time point defined: week 35, safety follow-up. Every vaccine dose comprised 300 ug of mutant IDH1 20-mer peptide plus topical imiquimod. Only in-frame clones appear in the TCRdb table, and some are missing; sequencing was by immunoSEQ multiplex PCR. The sample carries some 71,000 clones, around 87% recorded once. Their antigens remain unidentified. The sequencing used PBMCs, collected from a glioma patient whose treatment included an IDH1 peptide vaccine. The receptors here all came from a man younger than 45 with glioma.

This chain uses TRBV9 with TRBJ1-1; D is unclear. Trimming left V 1 base short and J 3 bases short, with 7 bases between. Germline CDR1 and CDR2: SGDLS and YYNGEE. CDR3 length: 13 amino acids. CDR3 in amino acids: CASSVIGDTEAFF. The CDR3 DNA sequence: TGTGCCAGCAGCGTAATCGGGGACACTGAAGCTTTCTTT.

The chain uses TRBV18 and TRBJ2-1, with 7 nucleotides matching TRBD1. The CDR3 runs to 17 residues. V gave up 3 bases and J gave up 5 bases; unmatched junction bases: 13. The germline V gene encodes CDR1 KGHSH and CDR2 LQKENI. The DNA of the CDR3 is TGTGCCAGCTCACCGCCGACAGGGAAAGGGATTAACAATGAGCAGTTCTTC. This gives the protein CASSPPTGKGINNEQFF.

This clone was counted a few times. The chain employs TRBV30 and TRBJ1-1; D gene unclear. V was shortened by 1 base and J by 11 bases, with 11 bases between the two germline ends. The CDR3 is 11 residues long. Germline CDR1 GTSNPN, CDR2 SVGIG (reference sequence). The CDR3 DNA is TGTGCCTGGAGTGCTGGTGTACCGGCTTTCTTT. It translates to CAWSAGVPAFF.

This clone turned up a few times. The chain links TRBV11-2 to TRBJ2-5; maybe TRBD2 (7 bases). V dropped 2 bases and J dropped 3 bases, with 16 bases sitting between them. Per the germline V gene, CDR1 is SGHAT and CDR2 is FQNNGV. This CDR3 comprises 16 residues. The CDR3 sequence: CASSLITGRGKETQYF. DNA of the CDR3: TGTGCCAGCAGCTTAATAACAGGGCGGGGGAAAGAGACCCAGTACTTC.

The genes are TRBV5-4 and TRBJ2-2; 12 bases align to TRBD2. This CDR3 is 16 amino acids long. The V and J ends lost 3 bases and 4 bases, in that order; junction bases with no gene match: 4. Germline V gene data show CDR1 as SGHNT and CDR2 as YYREEE (reference sequence). The CDR3 loop reads CASSSSGRAVTGELFF. In nucleotides, the CDR3 is TGTGCCAGCAGCTCTAGCGGGAGGGCCGTCACCGGGGAGCTGTTTTTT.

V is TRBV5-8 and J is TRBJ1-3, with D perhaps matching TRBD1 (6 bases). This CDR3 comprises 16 residues. Germline-derived CDR1 and CDR2 are SGHTS and YDEGEE. The V and J ends lost 0 bases and 8 bases respectively, with 18 bases between them. The chain's CDR3 is CASSLVRDTGSDTIYF. The CDR3 nucleotides are TGTGCCAGCAGCTTGGTCCGGGACACGGGGTCCGACACCATATATTTT.

V gene TRBV4-2 combines with J gene TRBJ2-2, with D perhaps matching TRBD2 (6 bases). The CDR3 consists of 15 residues. Trimming cost V 1 base and J 3 bases, with 9 bases left between them. Germline V gene lookup returns CDR1 LGHNA and CDR2 YNFKEQ. CDR3 protein: CASSQVREDTGELFF. The CDR3 DNA follows: TGTGCCAGCAGCCAAGTTAGGGAGGACACCGGGGAGCTGTTTTTT.

The rearrangement uses TRBV15 and TRBJ2-2; 7 nucleotides match TRBD1. V lost 8 bases to trimming and J lost 0 bases; unmatched junction nucleotides: 3. Germline CDR1 and CDR2: LNHNV and YYDKDF (reference sequence). This CDR3 contains 14 residues. The CDR3 sequence is CATWDRANTGELFF. CDR3 bases: TGTGCCACCTGGGACAGAGCGAACACCGGGGAGCTGTTTTTT.

The V gene is TRBV9, the J gene TRBJ2-3, with D possibly TRBD2 on 6 matching bases. Trimming left V 0 bases short and J 6 bases short, with 11 bases between. The CDR3 loop spans 14 amino acids. Germline CDR1 reads SGDLS; CDR2 reads YYNGEE. Written as DNA, the CDR3 is TGTGCCAGCAGCGTAGGTGGGGGGAGGGATACGCAGTATTTT. It codes for CASSVGGGRDTQYF.

V and J are TRBV4-1 and TRBJ1-6; D ambiguous. Germline V gene sequence: CDR1 MGHRA, CDR2 YSYEKL. CDR3 length equals 17 residues. The V end was cut by 0 bases, the J end by 8 bases, with 17 bases between. This chain's CDR3 is CASSQDEGRRRDSPLHF. The CDR3 DNA sequence: TGCGCCAGCAGCCAAGATGAAGGACGCCGTAGGGATTCACCCCTCCACTTT.

This rearrangement joins TRBV19 to TRBJ2-3; 10 bases line up with TRBD2. Germline CDR1 reads LNHDA; CDR2 reads SQIVND (reference sequence). V lost 5 bases and J lost 5; bases outside the gene matches: 7. The CDR3 contains 15 residues. In nucleotides, the CDR3 is TGTGCCAGTAGTCCCCAGCGGGAGGGGAGAGATACGCAGTATTTT. Protein: CASSPQREGRDTQYF.

The J gene is TRBJ1-2, the V gene TRBV2; maybe TRBD1 (6 bases). The CDR3 extends over 13 amino acids. The germline V gene encodes CDR1 SNHLY and CDR2 FYNNEI. V was clipped by 1 base and J by 6 bases, with 9 bases between them. The CDR3 loop is CASSEGTDHGYTF. CDR3 DNA: TGTGCCAGCAGTGAAGGGACAGACCATGGCTACACCTTC.

The chain couples TRBV10-1 to TRBJ2-7, with 8 positions matching TRBD2. From germline, CDR1 is WNHNN and CDR2 SYGVQD (reference sequence). Trimming took 10 bases from V and 4 from J; bases not matched to a gene: 9. This CDR3 is 13 amino acids long. DNA for the CDR3: TGCGCCACTCCCCGAGGACTAGCTTACGAGCAGTACTTC. Translated, it gives CATPRGLAYEQYF.

The V and J genes are TRBV6-5 and TRBJ2-7, with D possibly matching TRBD1 (5 bases). In germline, CDR1 is MNHEY, CDR2 SVGAGI. This CDR3 region has 12 residues. Trimming removed 7 bases from V and 1 base from J, with 8 bases in between. The CDR3 DNA follows: TGTGCCAGCAAAGACAGATCCTACGAGCAGTACTTC. As protein: CASKDRSYEQYF.

V and J are TRBV21-1 and TRBJ2-1; the table's TRBD1 call for D was not verified on the DNA. TRBV21-1 is labeled a pseudogene. The CDR3 contains 17 residues. CDR3 sequence: CASSKADGTGRRGEQFF. The DNA for the CDR3 is TGTGCCAGCAGCAAAGCTGATGGGACAGGGCGGCGTGGTGAGCAGTTCTTC.